A selection of T cell receptor beta chains follows, all from one sample in a study of shared clonotypes between healthy human individuals. Sequenced by immunoSEQ multiplex PCR; TCRdb stores in-frame clones only, minus some. The repertoire consists of 1.6 million or so clones, with 95% to 97% occurring once and the leading ten covering approximately 1.1%. Sequencing input: naive CD4+ T cells sorted from blood. These receptors were collected from a young man in good health. CDR3s include the opening cysteine and the closing phenylalanine or tryptophan. The D gene is left open where the match is weak. Clone size appears in some rows only: once, few, many, or a class for an expanded clone.

d_gene | j_gene | abundance | v_gene | CDR3nt | CDR3aa
NA | TRBJ1-2 | NA | TRBV18 | TGTGCCAGCTCACGCGAGAGGACCGAGAACTATGGCTACACCTTC | CASSRERTENYGYTF
TRBD1 | TRBJ1-2 | NA | TRBV5-1 | TGCGCCAGCAGCAGAGGGGGCGAACCCAATGGCTACACCTTC | CASSRGGEPNGYTF
NA | TRBJ2-7 | NA | TRBV6-6 | TGTGCCAGCAGTTACTGGACGAGTGAGCAGTACTTC | CASSYWTSEQYF
TRBD1 | TRBJ1-1 | NA | TRBV5-6 | TGTGCCAGCAGCTGGGGACAGAGCACTGAAGCTTTCTTT | CASSWGQSTEAFF
TRBD1 | TRBJ2-7 | NA | TRBV18 | TGTGCCAGCACTCGACAGGGTATCTCCGAGCAGTACTTC | CASTRQGISEQYF
NA | TRBJ1-4 | once | TRBV5-1 | TGCGCCAGCAGCTCCGGGACGGCAACTAATGAAAAACTGTTTTTT | CASSSGTATNEKLFF
NA | TRBJ2-3 | NA | TRBV2 | TGTGCCAGCAAAGCCGGCCGCCGGGGGTACACAGATACGCAGTATTTT | CASKAGRRGYTDTQYF
NA | TRBJ2-1 | NA | TRBV5-5 | TGTGCCAGCAGCCGAAGCATAGCGGACAATGAGCAGTTCTTC | CASSRSIADNEQFF
TRBD2 | TRBJ2-7 | NA | TRBV15 | TGTGCCACCAGCAGACCCTCTAGCGGGAGTTACGAGCAGTACTTC | CATSRPSSGSYEQYF
NA | TRBJ1-2 | NA | TRBV14 | TGTGCCAGCAGCCAAGTACAAGTCTATGGCTACACCTTC | CASSQVQVYGYTF
NA | TRBJ2-1 | NA | TRBV27 | TGTGCCAGCAGTTCCAGAAACCGGGAAGTATACAATGAGCAGTTCTTC | CASSSRNREVYNEQFF
NA | TRBJ2-1 | NA | TRBV28 | TGTGCCAGCAGAAGTGCGCCCGGTGAGCAGTTCTTC | CASRSAPGEQFF
NA | TRBJ2-7 | NA | TRBV7-6 | TGTGCCAGCAGCTCAGCGGGTCCTAACTACGAGCAGTACTTC | CASSSAGPNYEQYF
TRBD2 | TRBJ2-1 | NA | TRBV7-2 | TGTGCCAGCAGCCCGACTAGCGGGACGTACAATGAGCAGTTCTTC | CASSPTSGTYNEQFF
TRBD2 | TRBJ2-4 | NA | TRBV18 | TGTGCCAGCTCAGGCTCAAGCGGGAAATTCGGATTC | CASSGSSGKFGF
NA | TRBJ2-6 | NA | TRBV5-6 | TGTGCCAGCAGTGTCTACTCTGGGGCCAACGTCCTGACTTTC | CASSVYSGANVLTF
NA | TRBJ2-1 | NA | TRBV5-4 | TGTGCCAGCAGCTCCGCCGGTGGGCAGTTCTTC | CASSSAGGQFF
NA | TRBJ2-3 | NA | TRBV7-9 | TGTGCCAGCAGCTTATTTCCGGGACGTGGAGATACGCAGTATTTT | CASSLFPGRGDTQYF
NA | TRBJ2-2 | NA | TRBV11-3 | TGTGCCAGCAGCTTAGACAGATCCGGGGGGGAGCTGTTTTTT | CASSLDRSGGELFF
TRBD1 | TRBJ1-5 | NA | TRBV19 | TGTGCCAGTAGTCTCCAGGGGGGACTTATAGGGCCCCAGCATTTT | CASSLQGGLIGPQHF
NA | TRBJ1-2 | NA | TRBV4-1 | TGCGCCAGCAGCCAAGATTGGTACAGAGGATCTCATGGCTACACCTTC | CASSQDWYRGSHGYTF
TRBD1 | TRBJ1-5 | NA | TRBV28 | TGTGCCAGCAGTTCGACAGGGTTCGATCAGCCCCAGCATTTT | CASSSTGFDQPQHF
NA | TRBJ2-7 | once | TRBV5-1 | TGCGCCAGCACAGGGCCGGGCGCCCACGAGCAGTACTTC | CASTGPGAHEQYF
TRBD1 | TRBJ2-7 | NA | TRBV14 | TGTGCCAGCAGCCAAGAACTGCCCCGGACAGGATACGAGCAGTACTTC | CASSQELPRTGYEQYF
NA | TRBJ2-7 | NA | TRBV9 | TGTGCCAGCAGCGTAGGAGCACTTTCCTACGAGCAGTACTTC | CASSVGALSYEQYF